This paragraph covers one T cell receptor beta chain sequence. This sample was taken from a study of blood T cell repertoires in COVID-19. Study-level information: Sources were T cells, B-cell-depleted T cells, or PBMCs; the material itself was cDNA or gDNA.

CDR3 length equals 16 residues. The germline V gene encodes CDR1 SGHNT and CDR2 YENEEA. V lost 6 bases and J 3 bases, leaving 18 bases between the germline ends. Repertoires were generated with immunoSEQ multiplex PCR, while TCRdb's copy carries only in-frame clones and drops some. The sample contains about 210,000 clones, 80% to 85% of which appear only once. Individuals drawn from 20 to 25 US areas were roughly 18 to 89 years old. The receptor was derived from a woman in her fifties or sixties with acute COVID-19. This sequence joins TRBV11-3 and TRBJ1-5; weak D call: TRBD1 (6 bases). The sample taken for sequencing was PBMCs or T cells enriched from blood (not recorded which). DNA for the CDR3: TGTGCCAGCAGTTCAAAAACAGGGTGCTTCAATCAGCCCCAGCATTTT. The encoded protein is CASSSKTGCFNQPQHF.